The TCR beta chain under discussion was sequenced for a study of T cell responses to AZD1222 COVID-19 vaccine. The table came from immunoSEQ multiplex PCR; TCRdb's copy has only in-frame clones and leaves some out. The sample comprises about 140,000 clones, 89% of which are singletons, and about 3% rests with the top ten. To note about this clone: Its antigen is unidentified.

Study-wide findings and caveats: Without day 14 samples, only post-peak T cell repertoires were studied.

From germline, CDR1 is LNHDA and CDR2 SQIVND (reference sequence). Trimming shortened V by 3 bases and J by 4 bases, and 3 bases separated the two germline ends. The CDR3 covers 11 residues. The sample in question was peripheral blood, obtained on day 0 of AZD1222 vaccination. The V call is TRBV19, the J call TRBJ1-1, with D hard to call. This receptor was obtained from an adult in good health. As DNA, the CDR3 is TGTGCCAGTAGTATTCTCACTGAAGCTTTCTTT. Its translation: CASSILTEAFF.